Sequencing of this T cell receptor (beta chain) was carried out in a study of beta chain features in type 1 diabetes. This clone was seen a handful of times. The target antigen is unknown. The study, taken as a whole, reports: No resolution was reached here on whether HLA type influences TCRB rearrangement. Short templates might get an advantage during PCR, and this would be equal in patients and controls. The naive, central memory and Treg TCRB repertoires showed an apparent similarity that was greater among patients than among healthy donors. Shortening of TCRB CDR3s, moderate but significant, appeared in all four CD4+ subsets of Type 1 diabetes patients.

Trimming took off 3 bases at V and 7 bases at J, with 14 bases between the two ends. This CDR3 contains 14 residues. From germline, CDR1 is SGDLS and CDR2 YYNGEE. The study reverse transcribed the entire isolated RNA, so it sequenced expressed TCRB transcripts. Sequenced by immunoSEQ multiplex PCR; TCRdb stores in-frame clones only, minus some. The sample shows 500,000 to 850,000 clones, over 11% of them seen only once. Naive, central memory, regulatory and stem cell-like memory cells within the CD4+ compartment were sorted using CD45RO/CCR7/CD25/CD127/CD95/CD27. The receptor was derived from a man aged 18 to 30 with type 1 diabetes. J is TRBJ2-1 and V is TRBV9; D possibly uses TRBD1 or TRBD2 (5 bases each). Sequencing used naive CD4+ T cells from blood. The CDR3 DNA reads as TGTGCCAGCAGCGCCTACCCCGAGGGGAATGAGCAGTTCTTC. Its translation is CASSAYPEGNEQFF. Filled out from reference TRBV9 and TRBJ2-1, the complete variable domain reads DSGVTQTPKHLITATGQRVTLRCSPRSGDLSVYWYQQSLDQGLQFLIQYYNGEERAKGNILERFSAQQFPDLHSELNLSSLELGDSALYFCASSAYPEGNEQFFGPGTRLTVL.